Presented here are 13 T cell receptor beta chains from one specimen sequenced in a study of shared clonotypes between healthy human individuals. The method was immunoSEQ multiplex PCR; TCRdb's version includes in-frame clones alone and lacks a portion of them. The sample contains 2 million to 2.5 million clones, almost 96% of which appear only once. Material: naive CD4+ T cells sorted from blood. Subset: CD45RA+ positively selected. The receptors come from a man aged 18 to 30 in good health.

The rearrangement links TRBV15 to TRBJ1-1, with TRBD1 matching 9 bases. V lost 7 bases and J lost 0; bases outside the gene matches: 9. The CDR3 is 16 amino acids. In germline, CDR1 is LNHNV, CDR2 YYDKDF (reference sequence). The CDR3 spells CATNRDRVTLNTEAFF. Written as DNA, the CDR3 is TGTGCCACCAACCGGGACAGGGTAACCCTGAACACTGAAGCTTTCTTT.

This rearrangement joins TRBV6-1 to TRBJ1-2, with a tentative D call TRBD1 (5 bases). V lost 7 bases and J lost 4, with 16 bases in between. The CDR3 has 14 amino acids. Germline V gene sequence: CDR1 MNHNS, CDR2 SASEGT. The CDR3 nucleotides read TGTGCCAGCATCGACTCCCAGGGAATCTATGGCTACACCTTC. As protein: CASIDSQGIYGYTF.

This clone was detected only once. The V call is TRBV6-6, the J call TRBJ2-5; D possibly uses TRBD1 or TRBD2 (5 bases each). The CDR3 loop spans 16 amino acids. The ends were cut back, 6 bases at V and 5 bases at J, with 22 bases in the middle. Germline V gene sequence: CDR1 MNHNY, CDR2 SVGAGI (reference sequence). The CDR3 reads CASSPGAAFRYETQYF. In DNA, the CDR3 is TGTGCCAGCAGCCCCGGGGCGGCCTTCCGGTACGAGACCCAGTACTTC.

This chain uses TRBV11-2 with TRBJ2-7, with D perhaps TRBD2 (5 bases). The germline V gene encodes CDR1 SGHAT and CDR2 FQNNGV. The CDR3 runs to 14 residues. V lost 3 bases, J lost 7 bases, and 16 bases lay in between. CDR3 nucleotides: TGTGCCAGCAGCTTTCCCCTGCGGGTCTGGGAGCAGTACTTC. The encoded protein is CASSFPLRVWEQYF.

This sequence joins TRBV5-1 and TRBJ1-5; 8 positions agree with TRBD1. Looked up from germline, CDR1 is SGHRS and CDR2 is YFSETQ. The V and J ends lost 4 bases and 3 bases, in that order; junction bases with no gene match: 6. This CDR3 region has 15 residues. Written as DNA, the CDR3 is TGCGCCAGCAGCCCGACAGGGGCCTTCAATCAGCCCCAGCATTTT. Its protein product is CASSPTGAFNQPQHF.

This sequence joins TRBV5-1 and TRBJ2-6; 9 positions agree with TRBD2. CDR1 and CDR2 from the germline V gene are SGHRS and YFSETQ. V was pared by 2 bases and J by 0 bases, with 3 bases of the junction left unmatched. The CDR3 runs to 17 residues. Written as DNA, the CDR3 is TGCGCCAGCAGCTTAACTAGCGGGCTCTCTGGGGCCAACGTCCTGACTTTC. Translating it yields CASSLTSGLSGANVLTF.

This sequence joins TRBV30 and TRBJ1-1; weak D call: TRBD1 (6 bases). V was cut by 4 bases and J by 7 bases, with 13 bases left in between. Germline V gene lookup returns CDR1 GTSNPN and CDR2 SVGIG (reference sequence). The CDR3 is made up of 12 amino acids. The CDR3 spells CAWNREVGEAFF. In DNA, the CDR3 is TGTGCCTGGAACAGGGAAGTGGGTGAAGCTTTCTTT. The complete variable domain, with remaining parts taken from reference TRBV30 and TRBJ1-1, reads SQTIHQWPATLVQPVGSPLSLECTVEGTSNPNLYWYRQAAGRGLQLLFYSVGIGQISSEVPQNLSASRPQDRQFILSSKKLLLSDSGFYLCAWNREVGEAFFGQGTRLTVV.

In the case of this clone: Different DNA sequences within this sample yield the same CDR3. This sequence joins TRBV5-4 and TRBJ1-1; 7 nucleotides match TRBD1. CDR3 size: 14 residues. V lost 0 bases to trimming and J lost 5 bases; unmatched junction nucleotides: 4. Germline CDR1 SGHNT, CDR2 YYREEE (reference sequence). The CDR3 protein is CASSLDPGGTEAFF. In DNA form, the CDR3 reads TGTGCCAGCAGCTTGGATCCAGGGGGAACTGAAGCTTTCTTT.

This clone was counted once. The chain uses TRBV6-6 and TRBJ1-2, with 9 bases aligning to TRBD1. There are 15 residues in the CDR3. The trim removed 3 bases at V and 6 bases at J, leaving 8 bases unmatched. Germline CDR1 reads MNHNY; CDR2 reads SVGAGI (reference sequence). The chain's CDR3 is CASSYGLTGGDGYTF. The CDR3 DNA reads as TGTGCCAGCAGTTATGGACTGACAGGGGGAGATGGCTACACCTTC.

The CDR3 loop is CASSVGSTTGDGYTF. The CDR3 DNA reads TGTGCCAGCAGCGTAGGTTCTACGACAGGGGATGGCTACACCTTC. The chain links TRBV9 to TRBJ1-2; 8 nucleotides agree with TRBD1. V shed 0 bases, J shed 6 bases, and the junction held 7 bases outside the gene matches. The CDR3 loop spans 15 amino acids. Germline values: CDR1 SGDLS, CDR2 YYNGEE.

This clone came up once. This chain joins TRBV21-1 and TRBJ2-7; no DNA check was done on the table's D call, TRBD2. TRBV21-1 is deemed a pseudogene. The CDR3 length is 17 residues. The CDR3 nucleotides read TGTGCCAGCAGCACTGGAGGGACTAGCGGGAGTTTGTACGAGCAGTACTTC. It translates to CASSTGGTSGSLYEQYF.

The chain joins TRBV30 to TRBJ1-3; a weak D match, TRBD1 (5 bases). V lost 0 bases to trimming and J lost 3 bases, with 12 bases between them. Per germline, CDR1 GTSNPN and CDR2 SVGIG (reference sequence). This CDR3 spans 15 amino acids. For the CDR3, the DNA is TGTGCCTGGAGTGTACGGAGGGACTTTGGAAACACCATATATTTT. It translates to CAWSVRRDFGNTIYF.

The chain has TRBV28 and TRBJ2-5; D is perhaps TRBD1 (6 bases). The CDR3 spans 14 residues. The germline V gene has CDR1 MDHEN and CDR2 SYDVKM. V was shortened by 6 bases and J by 5 bases, with 16 bases between the two germline ends. This chain's CDR3 is CASSWAGVEETQYF. The CDR3 DNA reads as TGTGCCAGCAGCTGGGCAGGGGTCGAGGAGACCCAGTACTTC.